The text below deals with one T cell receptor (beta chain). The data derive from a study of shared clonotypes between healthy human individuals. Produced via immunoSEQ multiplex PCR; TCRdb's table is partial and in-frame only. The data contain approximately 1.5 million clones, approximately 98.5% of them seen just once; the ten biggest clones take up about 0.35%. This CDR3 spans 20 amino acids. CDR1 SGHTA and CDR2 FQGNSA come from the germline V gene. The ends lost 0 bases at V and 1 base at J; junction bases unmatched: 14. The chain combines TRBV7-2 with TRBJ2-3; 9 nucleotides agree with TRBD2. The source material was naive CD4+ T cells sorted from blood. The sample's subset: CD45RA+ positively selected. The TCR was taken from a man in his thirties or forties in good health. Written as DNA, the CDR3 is TGTGCCAGCAGCTTAGCGGGTGATGTACTCAGGACTAGCGGCACAGATACGCAGTATTTT. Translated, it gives CASSLAGDVLRTSGTDTQYF. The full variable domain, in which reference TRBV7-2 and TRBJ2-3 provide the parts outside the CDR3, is GAGVSQSPSNKVTEKGKDVELRCDPISGHTALYWYRQSLGQGLEFLIYFQGNSAPDKSGLPSDRFSAERTGGSVSTLTIQRTQQEDSAVYLCASSLAGDVLRTSGTDTQYFGPGTRLTVL.